These 16 T cell receptor beta chains were sequenced from one sample in a study of T cell changes during pregnancy in multiple sclerosis. This table comes from immunoSEQ multiplex PCR, and its TCRdb copy is limited to in-frame clones, with some not included. The sample shows tens of thousands of clones, 90% of them seen only once. This specimen consisted of CD4+ T cells from peripheral blood mononuclear cells, obtained in the first trimester of pregnancy. The receptors stem from a female donor in good health, enrolled as a control in a pregnancy study.

This clone was picked up one time. V gene TRBV4-3 combines with J gene TRBJ1-3; no reliable D call. Trimming pared 5 bases from V and 2 bases from J, leaving 16 bases between. The CDR3 consists of 16 residues. Germline V lookup: CDR1 LGHNA, CDR2 YSLEER. The CDR3 coding sequence is TGCGCCAGCAGCTTTTCCCTCCCGAGAGCTGGAAACACCATATATTTT. Translating it yields CASSFSLPRAGNTIYF.

This sequence joins TRBV7-2 and TRBJ1-6; maybe TRBD1 (5 bases). The length of the CDR3 is 14 residues. CDR1 is SGHTA, CDR2 FQGNSA, per germline. V shed 0 bases and J shed 7 bases, with 7 bases lying between them. The CDR3 protein is CASSLAGGNSPLHF. CDR3 DNA: TGTGCCAGCAGCTTAGCCGGGGGAAATTCACCCCTCCACTTT.

This sequence joins TRBV7-6 and TRBJ1-1; maybe TRBD1 (6 bases). The CDR3 sequence is 16 residues long. Germline CDR1 SGHVS, CDR2 FNYEAQ. Trimming shortened V by 5 bases and J by 0 bases, and 16 bases separated the two germline ends. Here the CDR3 reads CASSHLGGQMNTEAFF. CDR3 bases: TGTGCCAGCAGCCACCTGGGGGGGCAGATGAACACTGAAGCTTTCTTT.

V is TRBV19 and J is TRBJ1-1; 7 nucleotides line up with TRBD1. The CDR3 spans 14 residues. V lost 9 bases, J lost 1 base, and 8 bases stayed unmatched. The germline gives CDR1 LNHDA, CDR2 SQIVND (reference sequence). CDR3 sequence (DNA): TGTGCCAGCCGAATGGACAGGAGGAACACTGAAGCTTTCTTT. Encoded protein: CASRMDRRNTEAFF.

This clone was recorded once. The V call is TRBV5-1, the J call TRBJ2-7; TRBD1 might be the D (5 bases). Deletions cut 5 bases from V and 2 bases from J, with 17 bases between. Per the germline V gene, CDR1 is SGHRS and CDR2 is YFSETQ. The CDR3 has 15 residues. The CDR3 reads CASSRAGKIAYEQYF. The CDR3 DNA sequence: TGCGCCAGCAGTCGAGCAGGGAAGATCGCCTACGAGCAGTACTTC.

The chain combines TRBV18 with TRBJ2-1; weak D call: TRBD1 (6 bases). This CDR3 has 15 amino acids. Per germline, CDR1 KGHSH and CDR2 LQKENI. Deletions cut 8 bases from V and 7 bases from J, with 21 bases between. The CDR3 sequence: CASTLGGRAKNEQFF. In DNA form, the CDR3 reads TGTGCCAGCACGCTAGGGGGTAGGGCGAAGAATGAGCAGTTCTTC.

The V and J genes are TRBV6-1 and TRBJ1-2, with TRBD1 matching over 10 bases. Losses at the gene ends were 0 bases for V and 4 bases for J; bases not matched to a gene: 8. This CDR3 is 17 amino acids long. From germline, CDR1 is MNHNS and CDR2 SASEGT. The CDR3 loop reads CASSEAETGGRGYGYTF. The CDR3 DNA sequence: TGTGCCAGCAGTGAAGCGGAGACAGGGGGCCGGGGCTATGGCTACACCTTC.

The V gene is TRBV7-2, the J gene TRBJ1-6; D is possibly TRBD1 (5 bases). The length of the CDR3 is 16 residues. Between the trimmed V and J ends, which lost 2 bases and 0 bases, there was a span of 8 bases. Per the germline V gene, CDR1 is SGHTA and CDR2 is FQGNSA. The CDR3 DNA is TGTGCCAGCAGCTTACAGGGTAGCTCCTATAATTCACCCCTCCACTTT. Translated: CASSLQGSSYNSPLHF.

V usage is TRBV7-3 and J usage is TRBJ2-1, with 9 bases fitting TRBD2. V was clipped by 5 bases and J by 2 bases; unmatched bases: 4. This CDR3 contains 15 residues. Germline CDR1 is SGHTA and CDR2 is FQGTGA. The DNA of the CDR3 is TGTGCCAGCAGCCGCCTAGCGGGACCCTACAATGAGCAGTTCTTC. It codes for CASSRLAGPYNEQFF.

The J gene is TRBJ2-7, the V gene TRBV28; possibly TRBD2 for D (6 bases). The CDR3 consists of 14 residues. The V end was cut by 3 bases, the J end by 3 bases, with 12 bases between. Germline V lookup: CDR1 MDHEN, CDR2 SYDVKM. The CDR3 coding sequence is TGTGCCAGCAGTTTCCTGGGACTTCTCTACGAGCAGTACTTC. Its translation is CASSFLGLLYEQYF.

On this clone: The CDR3 end shows no conserved phenylalanine or tryptophan, and so a read error is likely. The DNA is left out, because the CDR3 cannot be placed on it with certainty; the CDR3 is given as TCRdb lists it. The chain combines TRBV5-4 with TRBJ2-6; whether TRBD2, the table's D call, matches the DNA was not checked. The CDR3 spans 8 amino acids, including both terminal residues. CDR1 and CDR2 from the germline V gene are SGHNT and YYREEE (reference sequence). The CDR3 here is CASSLRLA.

This sequence joins TRBV18 and TRBJ1-1; 8 nucleotides match TRBD1. This CDR3 region has 14 residues. Germline CDR1 is KGHSH and CDR2 is LQKENI. V lost 5 bases to trimming and J lost 4 bases; unmatched junction nucleotides: 6. This CDR3 is CASSTTGGTTEAFF. The CDR3 DNA reads TGTGCCAGCTCAACCACAGGGGGAACCACTGAAGCTTTCTTT.

The CDR3 here is CASSYGAGYSYEQYF. The CDR3, as DNA: TGTGCCAGCAGTTACGGGGCAGGGTATTCCTACGAGCAGTACTTC. The chain combines TRBV6-6 with TRBJ2-7, with D tentatively TRBD1 (5 bases). Germline V lookup: CDR1 MNHNY, CDR2 SVGAGI (reference sequence). The CDR3 totals 15 residues. V lost 2 bases and J lost 1, with 12 bases in between.

The chain joins TRBV28 to TRBJ2-6; 8 nucleotides line up with TRBD1. This CDR3 contains 15 residues. Trimming cost V 4 bases and J 4 bases; bases outside gene matches: 3. CDR1 MDHEN and CDR2 SYDVKM come from the germline V gene. The CDR3 DNA reads TGTGCCAGCAGTTCCCAGGGGGCCGGGGCCAACGTCCTGACTTTC. This sequence encodes CASSSQGAGANVLTF. Together with reference TRBV28 and TRBJ2-6, the CDR3 gives the full variable domain: DVKVTQSSRYLVKRTGEKVFLECVQDMDHENMFWYRQDPGLGLRLIYFSYDVKMKEKGDIPEGYSVSREKKERFSLILESASTNQTSMYLCASSSQGAGANVLTFGAGSRLTVL.

The CDR3 nucleotides read TGTGCCAGCAGCCAAGCCGTCTATGGCTACACCTTC. The encoded protein is CASSQAVYGYTF. This chain links TRBV4-2 with TRBJ1-2, with D unresolved. The CDR3 runs to 12 residues. Germline-derived CDR1 and CDR2 are LGHNA and YNFKEQ. Trimming took 1 base from V and 4 from J, leaving 4 bases between them.

Regarding this clone: Other nucleotide sequences in the sample specify the same CDR3. This chain connects TRBV6-4 to TRBJ1-5; D is possibly TRBD1 (5 bases). The germline CDR1 and CDR2 sequences are MRHNA and SNTAGT. The CDR3 runs to 13 residues. V lost 3 bases, J lost 7 bases, and 10 bases lay in between. CDR3 DNA sequence: TGTGCCAGCAGTGAAGGGGCGCGGCAGCCCCAGCATTTT. Amino acid sequence: CASSEGARQPQHF.